The 14 T cell receptor beta chains below were found in one sample sequenced in a study of post-analysis software for immune sequencing data. The study's findings and limits: The study found TRBV5-6, TRBV5-1 and TRBV20-1 among five or six TRBV segments more frequent in patients than controls.

Their antigens are not known. The library was made from cDNA and included unique molecular identifiers. Using its own MiXCR run on the PCR reads, TCRdb lists one record per CDR3 protein. The sample has about 200,000 distinct CDR3 sequences; 29% are singletons. The material sequenced was blood. The receptor source for this set is a girl aged 2 to 17 with multiple sclerosis.

This chain uses TRBV20-1 with TRBJ2-3; 13 bases fit TRBD2. V shed 6 bases and J 4 bases; nucleotides not matched to a gene: 13. Germline lookup yields CDR1 DFQATT and CDR2 SNEGSKA (reference sequence). The CDR3 is 17 amino acids. In DNA form, the CDR3 reads TGCAGTGCGTCAAGACTAGCGGGAGGTTTTCTGGCAGATACGCAGTATTTT. Translating gives CSASRLAGGFLADTQYF.

This clonotype was picked up a small number of times. The chain employs TRBV20-1 and TRBJ2-1; D is undetermined. The length of the CDR3 is 11 residues. The V and J ends lost 2 bases and 5 bases respectively, with 4 bases between them. Per the germline V gene, CDR1 is DFQATT and CDR2 is SNEGSKA (reference sequence). DNA of the CDR3: TGCAGTGCTAGAATTGACAATGAGCAGTTCTTC. This sequence encodes CSARIDNEQFF.

This clonotype turned up a few times. This chain links TRBV20-1 with TRBJ1-5, with 7 positions matching TRBD1. Germline V gene lookup returns CDR1 DFQATT and CDR2 SNEGSKA (reference sequence). V trimming: 4 bases; J trimming: 6 bases; junction bases outside the gene matches: 6. This CDR3 spans 13 amino acids. CDR3 sequence (DNA): TGCAGTGCTACCGACAGGGTTACTCAGCCCCAGCATTTT. This codes for CSATDRVTQPQHF.

In this sample, this clonotype turned up many times. The chain employs TRBV7-9 and TRBJ2-7; no firm D call. CDR1 and CDR2 (germline): SEHNR, FQNEAQ (reference sequence). The CDR3 has 14 amino acids. V was pared by 1 base and J by 6 bases, with 13 bases between. CDR3 loop: CASSLEWALGEQYF. The DNA of the CDR3 is TGTGCCAGCAGCTTAGAGTGGGCATTAGGCGAGCAGTACTTC. Using reference TRBV7-9 and TRBJ2-7 for the parts outside the CDR3, the full variable domain is DTGVSQNPRHKITKRGQNVTFRCDPISEHNRLYWYRQTLGQGPEFLTYFQNEAQLEKSRLLSDRFSAERPKGSFSTLEIQRTEQGDSAMYLCASSLEWALGEQYFGPGTRLTVT.

This clonotype appeared once. Since a much larger clone is just one base distant, this may be a read error. This rearrangement joins TRBV5-1 to TRBJ2-1; the D is unclear. The J call may be wrong; the DNA end is better matched by TRBJ2-7. This CDR3 is built from 16 residues. From germline, CDR1 is SGHRS and CDR2 YFSETQ. DNA for the CDR3: TGCGCCAGCAGCATCCTTGGAGAGAGTTCCTACAATGAGCAGTACTTC. It is translated as CASSILGESSYNEQYF.

This clonotype came up many times. The chain carries TRBV28 and TRBJ2-4, with D unclear. Trimming pared 4 bases from V and 8 bases from J, leaving 18 bases between. Germline CDR1 and CDR2: MDHEN and SYDVKM. The CDR3 is made up of 15 amino acids. CDR3 bases: TGTGCCAGCAGTTCCCTCGTGGGGAAGGGCCACATTCAGTACTTC. Its protein is CASSSLVGKGHIQYF.

A note on this clonotype: A read error is possible here, since a much larger clone lies one base away. The chain couples TRBV12-3 or TRBV12-4 to TRBJ2-5; the D is unclear. The CDR3 spans 13 residues. Trimming cost V 8 bases and J 4 bases, with 14 bases left between them. This CDR3 is CASGSRNGETQYF. DNA for the CDR3: TGTGCCAGCGGTTCCCGTAACGGAGAGACCCAGTACTTC.

The rearrangement joins TRBV12-3 or TRBV12-4 to TRBJ2-2; D gene unclear. This CDR3 is 10 amino acids long. V dropped 3 bases and J dropped 7 bases, with 0 bases sitting between them. CDR3 nucleotides: TGTGCCAGCAGTTTCGGGGAGCTGTTTTTT. It specifies CASSFGELFF.

J is TRBJ2-5 and V is TRBV21-1. TRBV21-1 is reported as a pseudogene. The CDR3 extends over 12 amino acids. The CDR3 protein is CASSKARETQYF. As DNA, the CDR3 is TGTGCCAGCAGCAAAGCGCGAGAGACCCAGTACTTC.

This clonotype was seen repeatedly, ten times or more. The chain couples TRBV15 to TRBJ2-7; 7 bases are a match to TRBD1. The CDR3 length is 15 residues. V lost 0 bases, J lost 2 bases, and 4 bases stayed unmatched. CDR1 is LNHNV, CDR2 YYDKDF, per germline (reference sequence). The DNA of the CDR3 is TGTGCCACCAGCAGAGAAGGTGACAGGGCCTACGAGCAGTACTTC. This sequence encodes CATSREGDRAYEQYF.

The rearrangement links TRBV30 to TRBJ1-4, with D perhaps matching TRBD1 (6 bases). The CDR3 spans 13 residues. The germline gives CDR1 GTSNPN, CDR2 SVGIG (reference sequence). V was shortened by 8 bases and J by 7 bases, with 17 bases between the two germline ends. As DNA, the CDR3 is TGTGCCGGTACAGGGCAACGGGTTGAAAAACTGTTTTTT. Encoded protein: CAGTGQRVEKLFF.

This clonotype has only one observation. CDR3 amino acids: CASSEEGYEQYF. The DNA for the CDR3 is TGTGCCAGCAGTGAGGAGGGGTACGAGCAGTACTTC. The genes are TRBV6-1 and TRBJ2-7; possibly TRBD2 for D (6 bases). CDR3 length equals 12 residues. Germline CDR1 reads MNHNS; CDR2 reads SASEGT. The V end was cut by 3 bases, the J end by 4 bases, with 7 bases between.

The chain couples TRBV29-1 to TRBJ1-1; a weak D match, TRBD1 (6 bases). Germline CDR1 SQVTM, CDR2 ANQGSEA. The CDR3 runs 13 residues. V was clipped by 4 bases and J by 3 bases, with 12 bases between them. DNA of the CDR3: TGCAGCGTTGTGTCGGGGGCGCACACTGAAGCTTTCTTT. Translation gives CSVVSGAHTEAFF.

In regard to this clonotype: The germline gene is not matched at one end of the junction; a read error may be the cause. The chain combines TRBV5-1 with TRBJ2-5; tentative D call: TRBD2 (6 bases). The CDR3 is 15 residues long. CDR1 and CDR2 (germline): SGHRS, YFSETQ. The CDR3 nucleotides read TGCGCCGGCAGCTTGATTCCGGGGGAGCAAGAGACCCAGTACTTC. Its translation: CAGSLIPGEQETQYF.